Listed below are T cell receptor beta chains from one sample, sequenced in a study of OX40 agonist ivuxolimab in advanced cancers. Measured with immunoSEQ multiplex PCR; TCRdb has only the in-frame clones, and not every one. The table shows under 45,000 clones, with around 74% occurring only once. The sample consisted of CD4+ or CD8+ T cells sorted from blood, taken in a trial of the OX40 agonist ivuxolimab. The receptors derive from an adult with an advanced solid tumor such as melanoma, head and neck, liver or kidney cancer. Each CDR3 is given with its conserved first and last residue. Fields, in order: CDR3 protein, V gene, D gene, J gene. The D gene is left open where the match is weak.

CDR3 protein: CASSLEWGGTDEQFF
V gene: TRBV7-5
D gene: .
J gene: TRBJ2-1

CDR3 protein: CASSLVVAGGRETQYF
V gene: TRBV7-9
D gene: TRBD2
J gene: TRBJ2-5

CDR3 protein: CASSLAFGQNTEAFF
V gene: TRBV5-4
D gene: .
J gene: TRBJ1-1

CDR3 protein: CASSESVNYGYTF
V gene: TRBV25-1
D gene: .
J gene: TRBJ1-2

CDR3 protein: CASICLGGLVDTEAFF
V gene: TRBV6-4
D gene: TRBD1
J gene: TRBJ1-1

CDR3 protein: CASSMSRPGNTIYF
V gene: TRBV19
D gene: .
J gene: TRBJ1-3

CDR3 protein: CASSVSQGEAFF
V gene: TRBV9
D gene: .
J gene: TRBJ1-1

CDR3 protein: CASSPPLAGVTDTQYF
V gene: TRBV4-1
D gene: TRBD2
J gene: TRBJ2-3

CDR3 protein: CASSWTGEGETQYF
V gene: TRBV5-1
D gene: TRBD1
J gene: TRBJ2-5

CDR3 protein: CASSLVPDTEAFF
V gene: TRBV5-5
D gene: .
J gene: TRBJ1-1

CDR3 protein: CASSPGGRNQPQHF
V gene: TRBV18
D gene: .
J gene: TRBJ1-5

CDR3 protein: CASSQVGQGRGKAETQYF
V gene: TRBV4-2
D gene: TRBD1
J gene: TRBJ2-5

CDR3 protein: CASSVGVGQGARYGYTF
V gene: TRBV9
D gene: TRBD1
J gene: TRBJ1-2

CDR3 protein: CASSSSGGHSGANVLTF
V gene: TRBV7-3
D gene: TRBD2
J gene: TRBJ2-6

CDR3 protein: CASPTDTQYF
V gene: TRBV6-1
D gene: .
J gene: TRBJ2-3

CDR3 protein: CASSLGSSGEQYF
V gene: TRBV5-4
D gene: .
J gene: TRBJ2-7

CDR3 protein: CASTDRSEAFF
V gene: TRBV5-1
D gene: TRBD1
J gene: TRBJ1-1

CDR3 protein: CASSYTRTDSPLHF
V gene: TRBV6-5
D gene: .
J gene: TRBJ1-6

CDR3 protein: CASSLTTSAGGELFF
V gene: TRBV7-3
D gene: TRBD2
J gene: TRBJ2-2

CDR3 protein: CASSLVRRGGYSSNEQFF
V gene: TRBV11-2
D gene: TRBD2
J gene: TRBJ2-1

CDR3 protein: CAGQGDPWANVLTF
V gene: TRBV30
D gene: TRBD1
J gene: TRBJ2-6

CDR3 protein: CASIERLAGQETQYF
V gene: TRBV2
D gene: TRBD2
J gene: TRBJ2-5

CDR3 protein: CASSSPIQRGRTDTQYF
V gene: TRBV7-9
D gene: TRBD2
J gene: TRBJ2-3